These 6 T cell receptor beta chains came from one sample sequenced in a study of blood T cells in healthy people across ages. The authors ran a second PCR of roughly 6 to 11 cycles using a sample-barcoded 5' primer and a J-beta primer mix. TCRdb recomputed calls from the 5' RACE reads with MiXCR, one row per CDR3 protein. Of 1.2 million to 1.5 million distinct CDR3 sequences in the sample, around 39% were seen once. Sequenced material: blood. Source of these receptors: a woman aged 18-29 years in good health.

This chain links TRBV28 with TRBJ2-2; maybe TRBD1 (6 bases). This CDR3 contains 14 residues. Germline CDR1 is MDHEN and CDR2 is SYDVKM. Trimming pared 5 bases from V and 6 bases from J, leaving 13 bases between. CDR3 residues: CASSPGVGSGELFF. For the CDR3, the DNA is TGTGCCAGCAGTCCAGGGGTCGGGTCCGGGGAGCTGTTTTTT.

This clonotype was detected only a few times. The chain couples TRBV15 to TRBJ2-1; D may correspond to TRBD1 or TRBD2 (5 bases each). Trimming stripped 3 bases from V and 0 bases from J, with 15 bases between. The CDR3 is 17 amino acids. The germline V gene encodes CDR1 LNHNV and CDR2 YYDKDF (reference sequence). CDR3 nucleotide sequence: TGTGCCACCAGCAGTATTTCCGGGACCACCTCCTACAATGAGCAGTTCTTC. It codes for CATSSISGTTSYNEQFF.

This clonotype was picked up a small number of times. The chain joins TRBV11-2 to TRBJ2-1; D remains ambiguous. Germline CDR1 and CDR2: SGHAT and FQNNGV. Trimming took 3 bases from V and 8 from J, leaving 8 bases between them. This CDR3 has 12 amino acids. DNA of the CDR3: TGTGCCAGCAGCTTGGGCCGGTATGAGCAGTTCTTC. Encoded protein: CASSLGRYEQFF.

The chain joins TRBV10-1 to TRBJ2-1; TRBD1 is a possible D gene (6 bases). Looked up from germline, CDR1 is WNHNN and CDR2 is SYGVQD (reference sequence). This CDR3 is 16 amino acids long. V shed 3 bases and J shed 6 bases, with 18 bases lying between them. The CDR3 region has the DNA TGCGCCAGCAGTGACCGTAACAGGGTTGGGGGCAATGAGCAGTTCTTC. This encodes CASSDRNRVGGNEQFF.

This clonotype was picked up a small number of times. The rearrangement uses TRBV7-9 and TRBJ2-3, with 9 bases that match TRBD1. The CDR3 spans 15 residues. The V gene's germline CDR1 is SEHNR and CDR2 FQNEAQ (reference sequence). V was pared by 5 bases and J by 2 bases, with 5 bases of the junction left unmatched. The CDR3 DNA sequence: TGTGCCAGCAGCGCCCGGGACAGGGCCACAGATACGCAGTATTTT. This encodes CASSARDRATDTQYF. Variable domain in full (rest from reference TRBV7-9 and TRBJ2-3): DTGVSQNPRHKITKRGQNVTFRCDPISEHNRLYWYRQTLGQGPEFLTYFQNEAQLEKSRLLSDRFSAERPKGSFSTLEIQRTEQGDSAMYLCASSARDRATDTQYFGPGTRLTVL.

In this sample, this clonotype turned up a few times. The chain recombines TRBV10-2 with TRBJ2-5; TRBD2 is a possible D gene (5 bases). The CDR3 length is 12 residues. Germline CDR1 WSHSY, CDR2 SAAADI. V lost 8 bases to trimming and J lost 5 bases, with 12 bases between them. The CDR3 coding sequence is TGCGCCAGCTCCGGAGGATGGGAGACCCAGTACTTC. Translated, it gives CASSGGWETQYF.